This T cell receptor beta chain was retrieved from a study of cytomegalovirus exposure and HLA in healthy donors. V gave up 3 bases and J gave up 4 bases, with 12 bases separating them. This CDR3 spans 14 amino acids. Germline CDR1 KGHSH, CDR2 LQKENI. It was with 60 Vbeta and 13 Jbeta primers that the PCR ran. Generated by immunoSEQ multiplex PCR, the TCRdb table keeps only in-frame clones and is missing some. The table has about 190,000 clones, around 81% seen once. Sequencing was carried out using PBMCs. The source is a woman aged 45 to 65 in good health and CMV-seropositive. The V and J genes are TRBV18 and TRBJ1-1; no definite D call. CDR3 sequence: CASSPSEEGTEAFF. The CDR3 DNA is TGTGCCAGCTCACCCTCGGAGGAAGGCACTGAAGCTTTCTTT.